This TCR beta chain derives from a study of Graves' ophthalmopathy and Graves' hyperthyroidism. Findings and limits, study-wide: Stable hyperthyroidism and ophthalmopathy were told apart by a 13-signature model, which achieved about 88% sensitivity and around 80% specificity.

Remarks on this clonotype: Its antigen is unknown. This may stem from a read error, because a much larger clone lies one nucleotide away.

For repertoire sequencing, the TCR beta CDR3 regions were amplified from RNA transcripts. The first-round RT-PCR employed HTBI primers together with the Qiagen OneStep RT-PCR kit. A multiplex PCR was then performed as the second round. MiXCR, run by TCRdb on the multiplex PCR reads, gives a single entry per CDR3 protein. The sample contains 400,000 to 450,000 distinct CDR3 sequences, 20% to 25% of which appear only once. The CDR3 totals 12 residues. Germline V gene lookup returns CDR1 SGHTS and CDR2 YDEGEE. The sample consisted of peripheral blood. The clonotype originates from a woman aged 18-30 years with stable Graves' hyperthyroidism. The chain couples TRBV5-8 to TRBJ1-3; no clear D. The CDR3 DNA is TGTGCCAGCAGTATCTCTGGATACACCATATATTTT. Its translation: CASSISGYTIYF. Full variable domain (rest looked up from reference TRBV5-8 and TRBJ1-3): EAGVTQSPTHLIKTRGQQATLRCSPISGHTSVYWYQQALGLGLQFLLWYDEGEERNRGNFPPRFSGRQFPNYSSELNVNALELEDSALYLCASSISGYTIYFGEGSWLTVV.